The 16 T cell receptor beta chains below were found in one sample sequenced in a study of blood T cell repertoires in COVID-19. The repertoire was sequenced with immunoSEQ multiplex PCR; TCRdb's copy has only in-frame clones and lacks some. The data contain approximately 150,000 clones, 81% of them singletons. Sequenced sample: PBMCs or T cells enriched from blood (not recorded which). The receptors stem from a middle-aged woman with acute COVID-19.

The chain employs TRBV6-1 and TRBJ1-2; the D gene is possibly TRBD1 (5 bases). The V gene lost 1 base and the J gene lost 4 bases, with 13 bases spanning the gap. The CDR3 has 15 residues. Germline V CDR1 and CDR2: MNHNS, SASEGT. In DNA, the CDR3 is TGTGCCAGCAGTGAAGACGCAGGGTCCTTCTATGGCTACACCTTC. Translated: CASSEDAGSFYGYTF.

V is TRBV12-3 or TRBV12-4 and J is TRBJ2-7; D may be TRBD1 (5 bases). Trimming stripped 7 bases from V and 4 bases from J, with 14 bases between. This CDR3 is built from 13 residues. CDR3 DNA: TGTGCCAGCACCTGGGGCCCCCAATACGAGCAGTACTTC. Translation: CASTWGPQYEQYF.

The genes are TRBV27 and TRBJ1-6; D remains ambiguous. The CDR3 has 13 amino acids. Germline V lookup: CDR1 MNHEY, CDR2 SMNVEV (reference sequence). Between the trimmed V and J ends, which lost 4 bases and 10 bases, there was a span of 11 bases. CDR3 residues: CASSSRVGSPLHF. The CDR3 bases are TGTGCCAGCAGTTCACGGGTTGGATCACCCCTCCACTTT.

This sequence joins TRBV9 and TRBJ2-7; D might be TRBD1 (6 bases). This CDR3 has 15 residues. The V gene's germline CDR1 is SGDLS and CDR2 YYNGEE. Trimming removed 0 bases from V and 2 bases from J, with 12 bases in between. The CDR3 sequence is CASSVVADSPYEQYF. For the CDR3, the DNA is TGTGCCAGCAGCGTAGTCGCGGACAGTCCCTACGAGCAGTACTTC.

CDR3 residues: CAWSVRRGTEAFF. The CDR3 region has the DNA TGTGCCTGGAGTGTACGACGGGGCACTGAAGCTTTCTTT. The rearrangement uses TRBV30 and TRBJ1-1; no definite D call. The germline CDR1 and CDR2 sequences are GTSNPN and SVGIG (reference sequence). CDR3 size: 13 residues. V dropped 0 bases and J dropped 4 bases, with 9 bases sitting between them.

This chain links TRBV6-5 with TRBJ1-6; no clear D gene. CDR1 is MNHEY and CDR2 is SVGAGI in the germline V gene. Trimming left V 7 bases short and J 14 bases short, with 18 bases between. This CDR3 has 13 amino acids. The CDR3 region has the DNA TGTGCCAGCACTCAAAGGGCGGCTAGCACCCTCCACTTT. Protein: CASTQRAASTLHF.

This chain links TRBV5-5 with TRBJ1-5; D uncertain. The V gene's germline CDR1 is SGHKS and CDR2 YYEKEE (reference sequence). V lost 2 bases to trimming and J lost 3 bases, with 6 bases between them. The CDR3 runs to 13 residues. The CDR3 spells CASSFADNQPQHF. In nucleotides, the CDR3 is TGTGCCAGCAGCTTCGCGGACAATCAGCCCCAGCATTTT.

The chain is built from TRBV25-1 and TRBJ2-5; 16 bases agree with TRBD2. After removal of 2 bases from V and 2 bases from J, the junction contained 5 bases not matched to a gene. Germline values: CDR1 MGHDK, CDR2 SYGVNS. This CDR3 region has 18 residues. The CDR3 region has the DNA TGTGCCAGCAGTGAAGGGACTAGCGGGAGGGTTGGGCAAGAGACCCAGTACTTC. Translation gives CASSEGTSGRVGQETQYF.

This clone was recorded once. The chain employs TRBV29-1 and TRBJ2-7; TRBD2 agrees at 10 bases. V trimming: 3 bases; J trimming: 5 bases; junction bases outside the gene matches: 4. The germline gives CDR1 SQVTM, CDR2 ANQGSEA. The CDR3 has 13 residues. The CDR3 DNA follows: TGCAGCGTTGAGAGTCTAGCGGGAGACGAGCAGTACTTC. Protein product: CSVESLAGDEQYF.

In this sample, this clone turned up once. This chain uses TRBV19 with TRBJ1-2; no clear D. This CDR3 contains 15 residues. Germline CDR1 LNHDA, CDR2 SQIVND (reference sequence). V was clipped by 4 bases and J by 1 base, with 13 bases between them. CDR3 DNA sequence: TGTGCCAGTAGTACTGTGTCTCCTTTTAACTATGGCTACACCTTC. Protein sequence: CASSTVSPFNYGYTF.

The V call is TRBV7-9, the J call TRBJ2-3; 13 bases fit TRBD2. V lost 5 bases to trimming and J lost 4 bases; unmatched junction nucleotides: 9. This CDR3 is 17 amino acids long. Germline lookup yields CDR1 SEHNR and CDR2 FQNEAQ (reference sequence). CDR3 protein: CASSPGLAGVVADTQYF. CDR3 DNA sequence: TGTGCCAGCAGCCCAGGACTAGCGGGAGTGGTGGCAGATACGCAGTATTTT.

The gene calls are TRBV2 and TRBJ1-2, with 9 bases matching TRBD1. J was trimmed by 7 bases and V by 6 bases; bases with no gene match: 6. Germline-derived CDR1 and CDR2 are SNHLY and FYNNEI. This CDR3 spans 13 amino acids. The CDR3 sequence is CASSPTGGGGYTF. As DNA, the CDR3 is TGTGCCAGCAGCCCTACAGGGGGCGGTGGCTACACCTTC. Variable domain in full (rest from reference TRBV2 and TRBJ1-2): EPEVTQTPSHQVTQMGQEVILRCVPISNHLYFYWYRQILGQKVEFLVSFYNNEISEKSEIFDDQFSVERPDGSNFTLKIRSTKLEDSAMYFCASSPTGGGGYTFGSGTRLTVV.

The chain uses TRBV4-1 and TRBJ2-1, with 9 positions matching TRBD2. Germline loops: CDR1 MGHRA, CDR2 YSYEKL. This CDR3 is built from 16 residues. The junction had 7 bases not matched to a gene; V was cut back by 0 bases and J by 7 bases. The CDR3 sequence is CASSQDATSGWNEQFF. CDR3 nucleotides: TGCGCCAGCAGCCAAGATGCGACTAGCGGCTGGAATGAGCAGTTCTTC.

The chain has TRBV11-2 and TRBJ2-1, with TRBD2 matching 12 bases. CDR1 is SGHAT and CDR2 is FQNNGV in the germline V gene. This CDR3 spans 16 amino acids. With 1 base clipped from V and 10 bases from J, the junction kept 8 bases outside the gene matches. The CDR3 region is CASSLGLAGGPWEQFF. In DNA, the CDR3 is TGTGCCAGCAGCTTAGGGCTAGCGGGAGGGCCGTGGGAGCAGTTCTTC.

The chain combines TRBV4-1 with TRBJ2-6, with D possibly matching TRBD1 (6 bases). From germline, CDR1 is MGHRA and CDR2 YSYEKL. Trimming took 0 bases from V and 0 from J, leaving 12 bases between them. There are 18 residues in the CDR3. The CDR3 DNA follows: TGCGCCAGCAGCCAAGATCAGGGGCCAAGCTCTGGGGCCAACGTCCTGACTTTC. Amino acids: CASSQDQGPSSGANVLTF.

This rearrangement joins TRBV9 to TRBJ2-3, with 11 nucleotides matching TRBD2. V was pared by 3 bases and J by 5 bases, with 5 bases of the junction left unmatched. This CDR3 contains 15 residues. CDR1 and CDR2 from the germline V gene are SGDLS and YYNGEE. The CDR3 sequence is CASSALAGVGDTQYF. The CDR3 DNA follows: TGTGCCAGCAGCGCACTAGCGGGAGTAGGAGATACGCAGTATTTT.